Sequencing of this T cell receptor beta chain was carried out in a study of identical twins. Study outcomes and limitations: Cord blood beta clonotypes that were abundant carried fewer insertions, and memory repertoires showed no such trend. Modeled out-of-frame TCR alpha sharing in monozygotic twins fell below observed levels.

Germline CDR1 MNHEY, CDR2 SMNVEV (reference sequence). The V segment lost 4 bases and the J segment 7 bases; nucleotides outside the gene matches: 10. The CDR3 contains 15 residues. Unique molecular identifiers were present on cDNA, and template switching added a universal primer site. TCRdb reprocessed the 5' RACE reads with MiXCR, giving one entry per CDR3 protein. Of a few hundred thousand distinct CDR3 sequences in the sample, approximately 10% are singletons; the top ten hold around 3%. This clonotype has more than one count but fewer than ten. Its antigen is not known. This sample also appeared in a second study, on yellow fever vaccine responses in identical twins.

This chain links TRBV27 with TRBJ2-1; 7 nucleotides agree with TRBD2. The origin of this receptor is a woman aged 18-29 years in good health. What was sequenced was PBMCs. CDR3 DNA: TGTGCCAGCAGTTCAGCGGGAATAGGGTTAAATGAGCAGTTCTTC. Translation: CASSSAGIGLNEQFF.